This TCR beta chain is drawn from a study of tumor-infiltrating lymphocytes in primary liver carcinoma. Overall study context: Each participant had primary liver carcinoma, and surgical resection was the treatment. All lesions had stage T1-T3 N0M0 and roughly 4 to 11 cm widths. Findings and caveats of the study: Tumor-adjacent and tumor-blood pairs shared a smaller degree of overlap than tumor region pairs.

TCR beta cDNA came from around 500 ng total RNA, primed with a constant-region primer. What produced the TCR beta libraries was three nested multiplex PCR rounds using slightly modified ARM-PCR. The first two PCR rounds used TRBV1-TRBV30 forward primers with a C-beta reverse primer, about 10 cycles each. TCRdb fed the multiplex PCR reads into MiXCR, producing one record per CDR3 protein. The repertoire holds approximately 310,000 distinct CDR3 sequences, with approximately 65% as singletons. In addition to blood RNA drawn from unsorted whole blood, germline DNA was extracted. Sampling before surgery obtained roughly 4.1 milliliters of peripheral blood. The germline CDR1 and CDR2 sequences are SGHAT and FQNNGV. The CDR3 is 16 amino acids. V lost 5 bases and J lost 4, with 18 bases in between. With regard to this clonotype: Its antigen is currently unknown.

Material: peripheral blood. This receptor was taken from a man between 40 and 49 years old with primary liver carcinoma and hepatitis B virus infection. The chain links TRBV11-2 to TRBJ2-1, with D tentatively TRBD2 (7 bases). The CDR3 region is CASSRGVGGSYNEQFF. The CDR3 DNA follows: TGTGCCAGCAGCCGGGGGGTAGGGGGAAGTTACAATGAGCAGTTCTTC.